The subject of this entry is one T cell receptor beta chain. This sample was taken from a study of blood T cell repertoires in COVID-19. Under the authors' procedure: Nucleated cell counts were estimated from reference gene primer amplification. Sequencing was performed with immunoSEQ multiplex PCR; in TCRdb, only in-frame clones are kept and a portion is missing. From that table come the V and J calls and clone size; the DNA was used to work out D and trimming. The sample records approximately 76,000 clones, roughly 90% being singletons. This receptor was identified in a man at least 80 years old in a cohort sampled during active COVID-19. The sample comprised peripheral blood.

This chain's CDR3 is CASSGDKPQHF. The DNA of the CDR3 is TGTGCCAGCAGTGGGGACAAGCCCCAGCATTTT. The J gene is TRBJ1-5, the V gene TRBV6-6; D might be TRBD1 (6 bases). CDR1 and CDR2 (germline): MNHNY, SVGAGI (reference sequence). The CDR3 runs 11 residues. Trimming shortened V by 5 bases and J by 8 bases, and 7 bases separated the two germline ends.